Below are 8 T cell receptor beta chains sequenced from a single sample in a study of OX40 agonist ivuxolimab in advanced cancers. The method was immunoSEQ multiplex PCR; TCRdb's version includes in-frame clones alone and lacks a portion of them. The data show roughly 150,000 clones, with 85% to 95% seen just once and around 0.31% held by the top ten. The starting material was CD4+ or CD8+ T cells sorted from blood, obtained in a trial of the OX40 agonist ivuxolimab. The receptors originated from an adult with an advanced solid tumor such as melanoma, head and neck, liver or kidney cancer.

Concerning this clone itself: The sample contains more than one DNA sequence encoding this CDR3. The chain links TRBV4-3 to TRBJ1-4; possibly TRBD1 for D (5 bases). V lost 1 base and J 3 bases, leaving 9 bases between the germline ends. This CDR3 is 15 amino acids long. Germline CDR1 is LGHNA and CDR2 is YSLEER. Here the CDR3 DNA reads TGCGCCAGCAGCCAAGGTGGGGGGGCTAATGAAAAACTGTTTTTT. It specifies CASSQGGGANEKLFF.

The CDR3 DNA sequence: TGTGTCCCAGGGGACCTAGCGGGAGGACCTACAGATACGCAGTATTTT. Protein: CVPGDLAGGPTDTQYF. The chain uses TRBV7-9 and TRBJ2-3, with 11 positions matching TRBD2. Germline CDR1 is SEHNR and CDR2 is FQNEAQ (reference sequence). This CDR3 region has 16 residues.

This chain joins TRBV11-2 and TRBJ2-5; no clear D gene. The germline V gene encodes CDR1 SGHAT and CDR2 FQNNGV. The CDR3 loop spans 13 amino acids. V lost 5 bases, J lost 4 bases, and 11 bases lay in between. CDR3 bases: TGTGCCAGCAGCCCCGGAATAGTAGAGACCCAGTACTTC. It codes for CASSPGIVETQYF.

The rearrangement uses TRBV28 and TRBJ2-1, with 8 bases lining up with TRBD2. The germline gives CDR1 MDHEN, CDR2 SYDVKM. The trim removed 3 bases at V and 4 bases at J, leaving 17 bases unmatched. The CDR3 runs to 19 residues. The chain's CDR3 is CASSFFRFRELADYNEQFF. The DNA of the CDR3 is TGTGCCAGCAGTTTTTTTAGGTTCAGGGAACTAGCGGATTACAATGAGCAGTTCTTC.

The V gene is TRBV5-8, the J gene TRBJ1-6; D gene uncertain. V gave up 3 bases and J gave up 8 bases, with 24 bases separating them. Germline loops: CDR1 SGHTS, CDR2 YDEGEE. The CDR3 consists of 18 residues. CDR3 amino acids: CASSSHPDTVSTHSPLHF. The CDR3 nucleotides are TGTGCCAGCAGCTCCCACCCCGACACGGTATCCACACATTCACCCCTCCACTTT.

This chain links TRBV5-1 with TRBJ2-3, with TRBD2 matching over 11 bases. The CDR3 contains 18 residues. The J segment lost 1 base and the V segment lost 4 bases, leaving 11 bases of the junction unmatched. Looked up from germline, CDR1 is SGHRS and CDR2 is YFSETQ. CDR3 sequence (DNA): TGCGCCAGCAGCCCACTAGCGGGAGAGAGCGGGGGCACAGATACGCAGTATTTT. Protein: CASSPLAGESGGTDTQYF.

The rearrangement uses TRBV5-1 and TRBJ1-1; TRBD1 agrees at 8 bases. Germline values: CDR1 SGHRS, CDR2 YFSETQ. The CDR3 runs to 14 residues. The junction had 5 bases not matched to a gene; V was cut back by 4 bases and J by 3 bases. The CDR3 DNA is TGCGCCAGCAGCCCCTCGGACAGGGACACTGAAGCTTTCTTT. Amino acid sequence: CASSPSDRDTEAFF.

The chain joins TRBV5-4 to TRBJ1-4; D possibly corresponds to TRBD1 (6 bases). The germline V gene has CDR1 SGHNT and CDR2 YYREEE (reference sequence). V lost 3 bases to trimming and J lost 5 bases, with 14 bases between them. The CDR3 loop spans 15 amino acids. CDR3 bases: TGTGCCAGCAGCTCCTCAGGGGCACGCAATGAAAAACTGTTTTTT. It translates to CASSSSGARNEKLFF.